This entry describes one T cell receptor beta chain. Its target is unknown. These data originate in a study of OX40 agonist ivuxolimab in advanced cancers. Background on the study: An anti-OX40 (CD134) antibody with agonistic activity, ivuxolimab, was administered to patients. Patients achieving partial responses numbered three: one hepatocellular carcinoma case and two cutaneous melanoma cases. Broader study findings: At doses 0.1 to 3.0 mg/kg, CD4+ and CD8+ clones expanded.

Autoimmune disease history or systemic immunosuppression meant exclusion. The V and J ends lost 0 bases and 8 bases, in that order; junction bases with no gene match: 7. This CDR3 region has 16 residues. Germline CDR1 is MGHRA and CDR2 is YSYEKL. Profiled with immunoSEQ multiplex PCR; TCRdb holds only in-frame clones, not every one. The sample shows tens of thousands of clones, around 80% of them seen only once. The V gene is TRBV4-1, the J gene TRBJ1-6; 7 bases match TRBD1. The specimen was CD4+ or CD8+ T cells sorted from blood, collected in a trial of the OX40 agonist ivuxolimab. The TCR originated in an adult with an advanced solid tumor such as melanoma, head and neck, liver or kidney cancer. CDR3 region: CASSQERQGVHSPLHF. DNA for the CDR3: TGCGCCAGCAGCCAAGAACGGCAGGGGGTCCATTCACCCCTCCACTTT.